This T cell receptor beta chain emerged from a study of T cell responses to AZD1222 COVID-19 vaccine. Overall study findings and caveats: At 160-218 and 743-854, vaccine-associated CD4 TCRs were dominant, and they spanned spike.

Libraries were prepared by immunoSEQ multiplex PCR; TCRdb keeps only in-frame clonotypes and omits some of them. Among 100,000 to 150,000 clones listed, just over 90% were seen once. This clone has only one observation. The antigen is unknown. The TCR originated in an adult in good health. This specimen was peripheral blood, taken on day 0 of AZD1222 vaccination.

The CDR3: CASSVVGGGAPDTQYF. CDR3 in DNA: TGTGCCAGCAGCGTAGTAGGTGGGGGGGCCCCAGATACGCAGTATTTT. This chain links TRBV9 with TRBJ2-3; possible D gene TRBD2, 7 bases. Germline V gene lookup returns CDR1 SGDLS and CDR2 YYNGEE. V was clipped by 0 bases and J by 4 bases, with 15 bases between them. The CDR3 runs 16 residues. Full variable domain (rest looked up from reference TRBV9 and TRBJ2-3): DSGVTQTPKHLITATGQRVTLRCSPRSGDLSVYWYQQSLDQGLQFLIQYYNGEERAKGNILERFSAQQFPDLHSELNLSSLELGDSALYFCASSVVGGGAPDTQYFGPGTRLTVL.